This TCR beta chain was captured by sequencing in a study of Graves' ophthalmopathy and Graves' hyperthyroidism. Beta-chain TCR CDR3 regions were amplified from RNA transcripts. HTBI primers served in a first-round RT-PCR, which a second-round multiplex PCR followed. One entry per CDR3 protein, called by TCRdb with MiXCR from the multiplex PCR reads. Among about 620,000 distinct CDR3 sequences listed, over 20% were seen once. The CDR3 is made up of 16 amino acids. Germline V gene lookup returns CDR1 MNHEY and CDR2 SVGAGI. Trimming at V came to 2 bases and at J to 5 bases, leaving 10 bases not matched to a gene. Patients in the hyperthyroidism group, adults aged 18 to 65, were newly diagnosed, under 2 months' duration. Clinicians made diagnoses from clinical symptoms, serum thyroxine, TRAb, thyroid ultrasound and orbital computed tomography. At least ten counts were recorded for this clonotype.

V gene TRBV6-5 combines with J gene TRBJ2-5; the match to TRBD1 covers 8 bases. Material: peripheral blood. The receptor's source is a woman under 30 with stable Graves' hyperthyroidism. Some clones in this sample may be carry-over from other donors' samples. This CDR3 reads CASSYNRPGGGETQYF. The CDR3 nucleotides are TGTGCCAGCAGTTACAACAGGCCAGGGGGCGGCGAGACCCAGTACTTC.